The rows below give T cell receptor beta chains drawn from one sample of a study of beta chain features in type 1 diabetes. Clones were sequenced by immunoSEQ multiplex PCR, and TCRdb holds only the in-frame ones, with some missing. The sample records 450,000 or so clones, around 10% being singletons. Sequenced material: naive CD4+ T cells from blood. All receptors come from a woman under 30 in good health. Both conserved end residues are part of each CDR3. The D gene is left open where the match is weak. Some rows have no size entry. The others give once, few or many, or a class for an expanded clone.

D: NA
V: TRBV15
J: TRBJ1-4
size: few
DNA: TGTGCCACCAGCAGAGGCGGCAGGGAGAACGAAAAACTGTTTTTT
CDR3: CATSRGGRENEKLFF

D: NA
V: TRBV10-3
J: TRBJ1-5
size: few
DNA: TGTGCCGCCTCGGAGAGGGGCCGTCAGCCCCAGCATTTT
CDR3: CAASERGRQPQHF

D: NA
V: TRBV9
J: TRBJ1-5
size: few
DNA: TGTGCCAGCAGCGTAGGAAGAGGTCAGCCCCAGCATTTT
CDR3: CASSVGRGQPQHF

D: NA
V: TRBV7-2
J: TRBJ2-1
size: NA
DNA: TGTGCCAGCAGCCTCAGGGTGGTTGAGCAGTTCTTC
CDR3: CASSLRVVEQFF

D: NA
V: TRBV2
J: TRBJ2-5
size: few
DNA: TGTGCCAGCCGCAAAAGACAGGTCCTGCGGGAGACCCAGTACTTC
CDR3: CASRKRQVLRETQYF

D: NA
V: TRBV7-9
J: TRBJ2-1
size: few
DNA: TGTGCCAGCAGCTTGATCCAGCAACGGGATGAGCAGTTCTTC
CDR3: CASSLIQQRDEQFF

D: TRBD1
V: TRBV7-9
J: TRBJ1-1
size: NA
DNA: TGTGCCAGCAGCTGGACAGGGCTCACTGAAGCTTTCTTT
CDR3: CASSWTGLTEAFF

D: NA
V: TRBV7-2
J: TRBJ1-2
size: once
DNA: TGTGCCAGCAGTCGTAGACCTACTAACTATGGCTACACCTTC
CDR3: CASSRRPTNYGYTF

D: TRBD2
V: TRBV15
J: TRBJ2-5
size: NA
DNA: TGTGCCACCAGCAGAGATCCCAGCGGGGGGACCCAATCCACCCAGTACTTC
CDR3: CATSRDPSGGTQSTQYF

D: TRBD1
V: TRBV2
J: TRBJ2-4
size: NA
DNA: TGTGCCAGCAGTAAGGAGACAGGGGTGAACATTCAGTACTTC
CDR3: CASSKETGVNIQYF

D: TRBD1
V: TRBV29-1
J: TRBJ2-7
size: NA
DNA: TGCAGCGTGACTGGGACAGGGTCCTACTACGAGCAGTACTTC
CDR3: CSVTGTGSYYEQYF

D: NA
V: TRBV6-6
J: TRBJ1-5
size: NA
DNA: TGTGCCAGCCACTGGACAGTCCGCTCGGGTCAGCCCCAGCATTTT
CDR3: CASHWTVRSGQPQHF

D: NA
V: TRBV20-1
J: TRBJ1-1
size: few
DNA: TGCAGTGGCGGGGCTGACACTGAAGCTTTCTTT
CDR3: CSGGADTEAFF

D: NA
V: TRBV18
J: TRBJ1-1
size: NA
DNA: TGTGCCAGCTCAACAGGGACTTATACTGAAGCTTTCTTT
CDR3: CASSTGTYTEAFF

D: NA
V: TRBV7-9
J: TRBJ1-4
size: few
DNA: TGTGCCAGCAGCAGAGGACAGAGGGCTAATGAAAAACTGTTTTTT
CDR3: CASSRGQRANEKLFF

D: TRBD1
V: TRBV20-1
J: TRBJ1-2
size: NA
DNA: TGCAGACCGAGGGGGGACAGTGGCTACACCTTC
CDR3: CRPRGDSGYTF

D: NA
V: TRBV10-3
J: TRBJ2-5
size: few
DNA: TGTGCCATCAGTGGGACAGAAGAGACCCAGTACTTC
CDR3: CAISGTEETQYF

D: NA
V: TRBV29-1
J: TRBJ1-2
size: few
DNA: TGCAGCGTTGGGGTGAGGGGTGGCTACACCTTC
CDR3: CSVGVRGGYTF

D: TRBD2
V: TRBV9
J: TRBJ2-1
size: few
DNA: TGTGCCAGCAATGGTAAGACTAGCGGGGACAATGAGCAGTTCTTC
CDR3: CASNGKTSGDNEQFF

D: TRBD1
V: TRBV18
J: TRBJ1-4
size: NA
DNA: TGTGCCAGTCGCCCGGACAGGGATGAAAAACTGTTTTTT
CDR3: CASRPDRDEKLFF

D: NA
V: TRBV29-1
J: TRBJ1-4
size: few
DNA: TGCAGCGCGAGACAGTCCTTCAATGAAAAACTGTTTTTT
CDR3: CSARQSFNEKLFF

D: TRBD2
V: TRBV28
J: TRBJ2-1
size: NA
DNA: TGTGCCAGCAGGGCCCCAAAAAGCGGGGGAAGCTCCTACAATGAGCAGTTCTTC
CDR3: CASRAPKSGGSSYNEQFF

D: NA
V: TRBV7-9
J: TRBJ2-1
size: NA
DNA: TGTGCCAGCAGCTTAGGGGCAGGCGGTGAGCAGTTCTTC
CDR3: CASSLGAGGEQFF

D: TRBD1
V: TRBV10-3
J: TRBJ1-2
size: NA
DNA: TGTGCCACCGGGACAGAAGGCGGCTACACCTTC
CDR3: CATGTEGGYTF

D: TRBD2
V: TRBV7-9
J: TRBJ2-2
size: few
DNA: TGTGCCAGCAGCCCGGGACTAGCGGACACCGGGGAGCTGTTTTTT
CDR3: CASSPGLADTGELFF